This T cell receptor beta chain appears in the sequencing data of a study of CD8 T cells in Susac syndrome (dated by TCRdb to between 2018 and 2021). Background on the whole study: Whether CD8+ T cell activation and differentiation in Susac syndrome was antigen driven was tested using repertoire sequencing. The full study reports these points: The study acknowledged that relatively few individuals were included in the TCR sequencing and HLA analysis.

Counted from cysteine to phenylalanine, this CDR3 has 16 amino acids. The only DNA kept is the CDR3, 48 bases in frame from the first base. Cut back by 0 bases and 1 base, the V and J ends lie 11 bases apart. The germline V gene encodes CDR1 SGHDT and CDR2 YYEEEE. To note about this clonotype: What this receptor recognizes is not known. Base qualities are not at hand, and no much larger clone is one base apart.

RNA was extracted using the RNeasy kit, and roughly 0.45 to 1 microgram was reverse transcribed with random hexamers. The immunoSEQ multiplex PCR assay, which covers 54 Vbeta and 13 Jbeta segments, was used to amplify TCR beta CDR3 regions. PCR amplification bias was corrected using a synthetic template baseline for primer optimization and computational correction. Concerning the study's data processing: Only productive sequences were kept, with reads annotated to V, D and J genes according to IMGT and analyzed in immunoSEQ Analyzer. To calculate clonality, Shannon entropy was normalized by log2 of the number of productive unique sequences and then subtracted from one. For each patient and control, public and private clones were evaluated within the 100 most prevalent clones. A clone was defined as Susac-specific if it was absent from the healthy and MS cohorts, from roughly 990 published viral clones and from other ImmuneACCESS disease sequences. The raw public reads went through TCRdb reprocessing: fastp at Q25, MiXCR clone calling, in-frame beta chains kept. Each CDR3 protein appears once, grouped with its most common genes and DNA. These V and J calls rely on TCRdb rather than the paper's analysis. This sample lists roughly 120,000 distinct CDR3 sequences; 94% were detected once. 0.095% to 0.15% of the sample belongs to the ten largest clones.

High-throughput TCR beta sequencing profiled peripheral blood CD8+ and CD4+ T cells from healthy donors, Susac syndrome patients and multiple sclerosis patients. Treatment-naive patients with stable or active relapsing-remitting disease fulfilling revised McDonald criteria were used as multiple sclerosis controls. Bulk CD8+ and CD4+ T cells were purified by magnetic negative isolation, while CD8+ TEMRA cells were enriched using FACS. Blood was collected in EDTA tubes and processed within 24 hours, with PBMCs isolated through density gradient centrifugation. PBMCs intended for TCR sequencing were cryopreserved in liquid nitrogen and thawed later in a water bath at 37 degrees C. The sorted or isolated CD4+, CD8+ and CD8+ TEMRA cells reached a purity of at least 90%.

This receptor was obtained from a human donor with multiple sclerosis. The sequencing input was CD4+ T cells from PBMCs. Here the chain combines TRBV5-6 and TRBJ2-4, with the identity of the D gene unclear. For the CDR3, the sequence is CASSLGHLTAKNIQYF. The DNA is as follows: TGTGCCAGCAGCTTGGGTCATCTGACGGCCAAAAACATTCAGTACTTC.